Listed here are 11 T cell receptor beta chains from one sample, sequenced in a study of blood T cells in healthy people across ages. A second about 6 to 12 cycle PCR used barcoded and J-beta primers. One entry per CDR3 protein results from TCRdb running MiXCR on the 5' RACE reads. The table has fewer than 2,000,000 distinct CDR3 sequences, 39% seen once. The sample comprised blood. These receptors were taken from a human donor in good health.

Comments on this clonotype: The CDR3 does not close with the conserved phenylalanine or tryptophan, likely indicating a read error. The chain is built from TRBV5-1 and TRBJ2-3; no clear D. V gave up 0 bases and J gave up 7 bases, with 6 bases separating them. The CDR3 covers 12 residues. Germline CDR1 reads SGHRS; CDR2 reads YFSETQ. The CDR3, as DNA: TGCGCCAGCAGCTTGGGGGTGAATACGCAGTATTGT. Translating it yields CASSLGVNTQYC.

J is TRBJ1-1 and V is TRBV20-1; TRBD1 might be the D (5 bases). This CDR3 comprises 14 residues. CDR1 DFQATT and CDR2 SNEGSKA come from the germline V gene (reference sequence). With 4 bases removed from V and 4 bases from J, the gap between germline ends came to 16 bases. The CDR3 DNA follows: TGCAGTGCTACGATCCCAGGGCTTGGCACTGAAGCTTTCTTT. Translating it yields CSATIPGLGTEAFF.

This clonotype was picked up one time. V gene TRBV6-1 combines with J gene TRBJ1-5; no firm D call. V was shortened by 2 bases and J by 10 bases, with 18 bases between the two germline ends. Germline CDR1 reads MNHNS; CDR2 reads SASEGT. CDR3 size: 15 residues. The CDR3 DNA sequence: TGTGCCAGCAGTGAATGGGCGAGCCAGTTGTATCCCCAGCATTTT. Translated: CASSEWASQLYPQHF.

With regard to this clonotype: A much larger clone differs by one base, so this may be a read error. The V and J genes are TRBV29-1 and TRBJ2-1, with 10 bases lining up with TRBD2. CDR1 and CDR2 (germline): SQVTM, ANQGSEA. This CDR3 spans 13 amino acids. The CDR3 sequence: CGVGPSGGTKQFF. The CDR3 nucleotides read TGCGGCGTAGGACCTAGCGGGGGCACTAAGCAGTTCTTC.

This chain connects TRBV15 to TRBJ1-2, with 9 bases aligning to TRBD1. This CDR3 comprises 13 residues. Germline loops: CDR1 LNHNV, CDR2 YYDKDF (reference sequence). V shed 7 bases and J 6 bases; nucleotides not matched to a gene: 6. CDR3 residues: CATKLDRGDGYTF. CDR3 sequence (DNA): TGTGCCACCAAGCTGGACAGGGGAGATGGCTACACCTTC. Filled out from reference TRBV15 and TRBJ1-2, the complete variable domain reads DAMVIQNPRYQVTQFGKPVTLSCSQTLNHNVMYWYQQKSSQAPKLLFHYYDKDFNNEADTPDNFQSRRPNTSFCFLDIRSPGLGDTAMYLCATKLDRGDGYTFGSGTRLTVV.

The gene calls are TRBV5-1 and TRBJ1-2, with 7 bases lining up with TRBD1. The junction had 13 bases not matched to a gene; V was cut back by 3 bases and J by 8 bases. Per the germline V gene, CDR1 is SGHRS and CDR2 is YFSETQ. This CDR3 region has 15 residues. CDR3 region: CASSSMDYTGEGYTF. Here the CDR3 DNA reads TGCGCCAGCAGCTCCATGGACTATACAGGGGAGGGCTACACCTTC.

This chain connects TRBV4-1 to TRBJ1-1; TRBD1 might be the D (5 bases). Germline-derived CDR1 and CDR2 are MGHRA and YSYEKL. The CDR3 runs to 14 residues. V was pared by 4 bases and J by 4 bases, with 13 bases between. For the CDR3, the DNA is TGCGCCAGCAGCCTTCCTCTAAGGGGCACTGAAGCTTTCTTT. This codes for CASSLPLRGTEAFF.

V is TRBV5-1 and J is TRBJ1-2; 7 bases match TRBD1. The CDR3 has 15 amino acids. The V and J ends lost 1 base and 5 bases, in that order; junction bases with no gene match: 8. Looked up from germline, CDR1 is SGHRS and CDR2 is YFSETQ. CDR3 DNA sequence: TGCGCCAGCAGCTTGAGTCCCGGGACAGAATATGGCTACACCTTC. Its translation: CASSLSPGTEYGYTF.

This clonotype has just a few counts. In DNA, the CDR3 is TGTGCCAGCAGCCACTCGGGGGACGCGCAGTATTTT. Encoded protein: CASSHSGDAQYF. The chain joins TRBV12-3 or TRBV12-4 to TRBJ2-3, with a tentative D call TRBD2 (6 bases). V gave up 6 bases and J gave up 10 bases, with 14 bases separating them. This CDR3 spans 12 amino acids.

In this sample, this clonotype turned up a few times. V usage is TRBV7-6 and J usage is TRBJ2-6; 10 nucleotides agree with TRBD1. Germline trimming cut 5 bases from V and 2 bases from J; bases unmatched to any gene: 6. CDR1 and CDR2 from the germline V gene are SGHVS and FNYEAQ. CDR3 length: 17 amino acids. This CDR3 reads CASSAYGTGAGANVLTF. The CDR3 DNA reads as TGTGCCAGCAGCGCATACGGGACAGGGGCTGGGGCCAACGTCCTGACTTTC.

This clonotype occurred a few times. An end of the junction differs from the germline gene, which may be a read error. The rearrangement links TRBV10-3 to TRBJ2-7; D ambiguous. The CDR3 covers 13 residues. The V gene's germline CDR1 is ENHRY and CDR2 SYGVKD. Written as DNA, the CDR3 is TGTACCATCAGTGACGGAGATGGAGACGAGCAGTACTTC. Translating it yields CTISDGDGDEQYF.